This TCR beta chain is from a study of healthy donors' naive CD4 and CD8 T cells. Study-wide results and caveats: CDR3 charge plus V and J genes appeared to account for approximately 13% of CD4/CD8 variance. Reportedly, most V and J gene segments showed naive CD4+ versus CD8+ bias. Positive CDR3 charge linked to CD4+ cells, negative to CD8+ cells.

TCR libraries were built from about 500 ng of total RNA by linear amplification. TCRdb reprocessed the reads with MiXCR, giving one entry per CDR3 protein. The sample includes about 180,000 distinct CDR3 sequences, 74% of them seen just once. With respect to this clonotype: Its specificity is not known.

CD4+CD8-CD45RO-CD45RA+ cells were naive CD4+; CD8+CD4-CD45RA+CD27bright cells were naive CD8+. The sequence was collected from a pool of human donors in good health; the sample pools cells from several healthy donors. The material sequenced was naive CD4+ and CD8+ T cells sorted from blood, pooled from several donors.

The CDR3 protein is CSVGGEGWFNTEAFF. In nucleotides, the CDR3 is TGCAGCGTTGGCGGGGAAGGGTGGTTCAACACTGAAGCTTTCTTT. The chain combines TRBV29-1 with TRBJ1-1; D gene ambiguous. The CDR3 extends over 15 amino acids. Germline V gene data show CDR1 as SQVTM and CDR2 as ANQGSEA. Trimming took 4 bases from V and 2 from J, leaving 17 bases between them.